This entry lists 24 T cell receptor beta chains sequenced from one sample in a study of shared clonotypes between healthy human individuals. Clones were read by immunoSEQ multiplex PCR, and TCRdb kept only the in-frame ones, dropping some. The sample yields about 110,000 clones, over 65% seen once. Sequenced: memory CD8+ T cells sorted from blood. Indicated subset: CD45RO+ cells pooled with CCR7-negative TemRA cells. These receptor sequences come from a woman in her 30s in good health.

In this sample, this clone turned up many times. The CDR3 DNA follows: TGTGCCAGCAGTGGGACAGGGGGCGCAGATACGCAGTATTTT. It specifies CASSGTGGADTQYF. The chain has TRBV6-1 and TRBJ2-3, with 11 positions matching TRBD1. The germline V gene encodes CDR1 MNHNS and CDR2 SASEGT. This CDR3 contains 14 residues. V was clipped by 4 bases and J by 4 bases; unmatched bases: 1.

This clone was found once. The chain couples TRBV7-9 to TRBJ2-5, with 9 positions matching TRBD1. The V gene end was trimmed by 4 bases and the J gene end by 5 bases; junction bases not matched to a gene: 17. The CDR3 consists of 18 residues. From germline, CDR1 is SEHNR and CDR2 FQNEAQ (reference sequence). The CDR3 region is CASSSPRRTGVGGETQYF. The CDR3 DNA reads as TGTGCCAGCAGCTCCCCCAGGAGGACAGGGGTAGGTGGGGAGACCCAGTACTTC.

This clone has a single count. V and J are TRBV15 and TRBJ2-3; 11 positions match TRBD2. Germline CDR1 LNHNV, CDR2 YYDKDF (reference sequence). The ends lost 0 bases at V and 4 bases at J; junction bases unmatched: 6. The CDR3 loop spans 17 amino acids. The CDR3 DNA follows: TGTGCCACCAGCAGAGAGGCCCGGACTAGCGGGCCAGATACGCAGTATTTT. This encodes CATSREARTSGPDTQYF. The variable domain in full, with the rest retrieved from reference TRBV15 and TRBJ2-3, is DAMVIQNPRYQVTQFGKPVTLSCSQTLNHNVMYWYQQKSSQAPKLLFHYYDKDFNNEADTPDNFQSRRPNTSFCFLDIRSPGLGDTAMYLCATSREARTSGPDTQYFGPGTRLTVL.

This clone was detected only a few times. V gene TRBV6-6 combines with J gene TRBJ2-3; the D gene is possibly TRBD1 (5 bases). V was trimmed by 7 bases and J by 2 bases, leaving 13 bases between them. Germline V CDR1 and CDR2: MNHNY, SVGAGI (reference sequence). This CDR3 comprises 14 residues. The CDR3 loop reads CASKGRADTDTQYF. The CDR3 DNA reads as TGTGCCAGCAAGGGCAGGGCCGACACAGATACGCAGTATTTT.

This clone occurred a few times. The J gene is TRBJ2-7, the V gene TRBV10-2; tentative D call: TRBD2 (6 bases). Germline V gene data show CDR1 as WSHSY and CDR2 as SAAADI. This CDR3 spans 16 amino acids. V was shortened by 5 bases and J by 6 bases, with 23 bases between the two germline ends. The CDR3 DNA reads TGCGCCAGCAGTCACCCACTTGACGGGGGTGGGAGCGAGCAGTACTTC. Its translation is CASSHPLDGGGSEQYF.

The CDR3 region is CASSEFTRQADTQYF. In DNA form, the CDR3 reads TGTGCCAGCAGTGAATTTACTAGACAGGCAGATACGCAGTATTTT. The rearrangement links TRBV6-1 to TRBJ2-3; maybe TRBD1 (6 bases). V lost 2 bases to trimming and J lost 4 bases, with 13 bases between them. CDR1 is MNHNS, CDR2 SASEGT, per germline. The CDR3 has 15 amino acids.

The V and J genes are TRBV29-1 and TRBJ2-5; 7 bases fit TRBD2. The J call may be incorrect, as the DNA end agrees better with TRBJ2-7. From germline, CDR1 is SQVTM and CDR2 ANQGSEA. The CDR3 is made up of 13 amino acids. The CDR3 sequence is CSVGGGEGYEQYF. In nucleotides, the CDR3 is TGCAGCGTTGGCGGCGGGGAGGGCTACGAGCAGTACTTC.

V is TRBV4-2 and J is TRBJ2-6; D not certain. Per germline, CDR1 LGHNA and CDR2 YNFKEQ. Trimming took off 1 base at V and 0 bases at J, with 7 bases between the two ends. The CDR3 spans 16 residues. Written as DNA, the CDR3 is TGTGCCAGCAGCCAAGGGGAAAGCTCTGGGGCCAACGTCCTGACTTTC. Residues: CASSQGESSGANVLTF.

Written as DNA, the CDR3 is TGTGCCACCAGCAGAACGCGGACCTACACAGATACGCAGTATTTT. It yields the protein CATSRTRTYTDTQYF. The chain recombines TRBV15 with TRBJ2-3; no reliable D call. Deletions cut 2 bases from V and 2 bases from J, with 11 bases between. Germline V CDR1 and CDR2: LNHNV, YYDKDF (reference sequence). CDR3 length: 15 amino acids.

J is TRBJ1-4 and V is TRBV2, with a tentative D call TRBD1 (6 bases). The CDR3 consists of 15 residues. V lost 7 bases and J 5 bases, leaving 17 bases between the germline ends. Germline loops: CDR1 SNHLY, CDR2 FYNNEI. As DNA, the CDR3 is TGTGCCAGCAACGAGGAGGGGGGCTGCAATGAAAAACTGTTTTTT. Encoded protein: CASNEEGGCNEKLFF.

The chain carries TRBV19 and TRBJ1-1, with D perhaps TRBD1 (6 bases). Trimming cost V 5 bases and J 4 bases, with 17 bases left between them. In germline, CDR1 is LNHDA, CDR2 SQIVND (reference sequence). The CDR3 length is 15 residues. The CDR3 protein is CASSLGTGPITEAFF. CDR3 coding DNA: TGTGCCAGTAGTCTGGGTACAGGGCCGATCACTGAAGCTTTCTTT.

The J gene is TRBJ2-1, the V gene TRBV6-5, with 9 nucleotides matching TRBD2. V lost 0 bases, J lost 8 bases, and 5 bases stayed unmatched. There are 15 residues in the CDR3. The germline gives CDR1 MNHEY, CDR2 SVGAGI. This chain's CDR3 is CASSYSSGRYDEQFF. The CDR3 bases are TGTGCCAGCAGTTACTCGAGCGGGAGGTATGATGAGCAGTTCTTC.

This clone was recorded a few times. V and J are TRBV2 and TRBJ2-7; D possibly corresponds to TRBD2 (6 bases). This CDR3 contains 15 residues. V was cut by 6 bases and J by 1 base, with 16 bases left in between. CDR1 SNHLY and CDR2 FYNNEI come from the germline V gene. The CDR3 DNA sequence: TGTGCCAGCAGAGAACCCGGGACTGGTTCCTACGAGCAGTACTTC. This gives the protein CASREPGTGSYEQYF.

The chain links TRBV7-8 to TRBJ2-1, with 7 nucleotides matching TRBD1. CDR1 and CDR2 from the germline V gene are SGHVS and FQNEAQ. The length of the CDR3 is 16 residues. The V segment lost 5 bases and the J segment 7 bases; nucleotides outside the gene matches: 14. The chain's CDR3 is CASSGRQGEGLNEQFF. In DNA form, the CDR3 reads TGTGCCAGCAGCGGCCGACAGGGAGAGGGGTTGAATGAGCAGTTCTTC.

The rearrangement joins TRBV5-1 to TRBJ2-5; TRBD1 might be the D (5 bases). Germline CDR1 and CDR2: SGHRS and YFSETQ. V shed 0 bases and J shed 9 bases, with 15 bases lying between them. The length of the CDR3 is 14 residues. The CDR3 sequence is CASSLGGAFGAQYF. Written as DNA, the CDR3 is TGCGCCAGCAGCTTGGGGGGCGCGTTTGGGGCCCAGTACTTC.

This clone was counted once. The chain uses TRBV27 and TRBJ2-7, with 9 bases matching TRBD1. Germline V lookup: CDR1 MNHEY, CDR2 SMNVEV (reference sequence). This CDR3 is built from 16 residues. J was trimmed by 2 bases and V by 6 bases; bases with no gene match: 11. CDR3 region: CASSSPSGQGPYEQYF. DNA of the CDR3: TGTGCCAGCAGCTCCCCTTCGGGACAGGGTCCCTACGAGCAGTACTTC.

This rearrangement joins TRBV29-1 to TRBJ2-5; possibly TRBD2 for D (6 bases). Germline V CDR1 and CDR2: SQVTM, ANQGSEA. V lost 4 bases and J lost 4, with 16 bases in between. This CDR3 comprises 14 residues. CDR3 nucleotide sequence: TGCAGCGTTGTGGAGGGAGTTTGGGTAGAGACCCAGTACTTC. Protein: CSVVEGVWVETQYF.

V and J are TRBV6-1 and TRBJ1-2; D is unclear. CDR3 size: 12 residues. Germline V gene data show CDR1 as MNHNS and CDR2 as SASEGT. Trimming pared 2 bases from V and 8 bases from J, leaving 9 bases between. The CDR3 loop is CASSEWVYGYTF. In DNA, the CDR3 is TGTGCCAGCAGTGAATGGGTCTACGGCTACACCTTC.

The chain is built from TRBV21-1 and TRBJ1-1; no check of the table's D call, TRBD1, against the DNA was made. TRBV21-1 is a pseudogene segment. This CDR3 contains 18 residues. The CDR3 coding sequence is TGTGCCAGCAGCATTTCCGGGACAGGGGGCAGGGGGTGTACTGAAGCTTTCTTT. Its translation is CASSISGTGGRGCTEAFF.

In DNA form, the CDR3 reads TGTGCCACCAGCGCTTTGGCGGGAGCCGTCGACAATGAGCAGTTCTTC. It codes for CATSALAGAVDNEQFF. V gene TRBV15 combines with J gene TRBJ2-1, with TRBD2 matching 7 bases. Per germline, CDR1 LNHNV and CDR2 YYDKDF (reference sequence). V lost 5 bases and J lost 5; bases outside the gene matches: 12. This CDR3 has 16 amino acids. Based on the CDR3 plus reference TRBV15 and TRBJ2-1, the full variable domain is DAMVIQNPRYQVTQFGKPVTLSCSQTLNHNVMYWYQQKSSQAPKLLFHYYDKDFNNEADTPDNFQSRRPNTSFCFLDIRSPGLGDTAMYLCATSALAGAVDNEQFFGPGTRLTVL.

J is TRBJ1-2 and V is TRBV6-5, with D maybe TRBD1 (6 bases). Germline V CDR1 and CDR2: MNHEY, SVGAGI. The V end lost 8 bases, the J end lost 8 bases, and 9 bases lay between the germline ends. CDR3 length equals 10 residues. The CDR3 DNA reads as TGTGCCAGCTACAGGGTCGGCTACACCTTC. Its protein product is CASYRVGYTF.

This clone showed up many times. The V call is TRBV15, the J call TRBJ2-5, with D tentatively TRBD1 or TRBD2 (5 bases each). The length of the CDR3 is 16 residues. Germline lookup yields CDR1 LNHNV and CDR2 YYDKDF (reference sequence). Trimming removed 0 bases at V and 5 bases at J, with 16 bases between. The CDR3 loop reads CATSRDGGTGAETQYF. The CDR3 DNA sequence: TGTGCCACCAGCAGAGATGGGGGTACGGGCGCGGAGACCCAGTACTTC.

This chain links TRBV25-1 with TRBJ2-1; D remains unclear. Germline V CDR1 and CDR2: MGHDK, SYGVNS. This CDR3 comprises 13 residues. Trimming stripped 5 bases from V and 4 bases from J, with 9 bases between. The CDR3 here is CASSPEAYNEQFF. The CDR3 DNA reads TGTGCCAGCAGTCCTGAGGCTTACAATGAGCAGTTCTTC. Full variable domain (remainder filled in from reference TRBV25-1 and TRBJ2-1): EADIYQTPRYLVIGTGKKITLECSQTMGHDKMYWYQQDPGMELHLIHYSYGVNSTEKGDLSSESTVSRIRTEHFPLTLESARPSHTSQYLCASSPEAYNEQFFGPGTRLTVL.

J is TRBJ2-3 and V is TRBV10-1; D is perhaps TRBD2 (5 bases). The CDR3 is 13 amino acids. Germline-derived CDR1 and CDR2 are WNHNN and SYGVQD (reference sequence). Deletions cut 0 bases from V and 6 bases from J, with 7 bases between. This CDR3 is CASSESWRDTQYF. For the CDR3, the DNA is TGCGCCAGCAGTGAGTCCTGGAGGGATACGCAGTATTTT.